Included here is one T cell receptor beta chain sequence, with context. The antigen it recognizes is unknown. Base qualities were left out, and no much larger clone turns up one base away. TCR CDR3 regions were amplified from genomic DNA by multiplex PCR using the deep immunoSEQ assay. For each cell subset, the extracted genomic DNA was distributed evenly across all wells of several immunoSEQ 96-well plates, and each plate served as one replicate. Each replicate PCR for sorted subsets received around 200 ng genomic DNA, equal to roughly 29,000 T cell genomes. The purified libraries were quantified using a Qubit 3.0 fluorometer, sized with a Bioanalyzer 2100, and then quantified again using the KAPA Library Quantification kit. Every immunoSEQ 96-well plate was sequenced on a dedicated single-read 150-cycle Illumina NextSeq 550 flow cell. In the authors' own workflow: The immunoSEQ output contained only junctional sequences without quality scores, so filtering could not match that applied to full-length reads. To assign V/J genes and CDR3, sequences were annotated against IMGT germline references using PyIR, a Python wrapper for IgBLAST v1.9. Reads with weak V/J assignments (E-value above 1e-6), missing CDR3, stop codons, out-of-frame junctions, or ambiguous translated residues were removed. A V3J clonotype was defined by an identical inferred V gene, J gene, and CDR3 amino acid sequence. Percentage overlap between repertoires was computed as shared unique clonotypes divided by the size of the smaller repertoire. Repertoire richness was assessed with RTK rarefaction, the Chao1 estimator, and Recon v2.1 estimates of unobserved clonotypes. OLGA was used to compute generation probabilities for all TCRbeta clonotypes that the gDNA method yielded from a handful of donors. The source is immuneACCESS, and TCRdb retained only in-frame sequences with V and J called. Part of the clones is not carried over; for the studies checked, unresolved V genes explain less than half of this, and the remainder is unexplained. V and J calls and clone size are given by that table; D and trimming were obtained from the DNA. Here the sample has 950,000 to 1,300,000 clones; 75% occur a single time. Over 1.3% of the sample rests with the top ten.

This sample was taken from a study of shared clonotypes between healthy human individuals (dated by TCRdb to about 2020). Regarding the study in general: A few men and two women, aged 18 to 49 years, made up the cohort. Leukapheresis yielded between about 0.85 and 10 billion PBMCs per donor. For each donor, CD4 naive and CD4 memory were each given three plates, CD8 naive was given two plates, and CD8 memory was given one plate. To estimate repertoire size and how much clonotypes are shared between individuals, the study performed deep sequencing of blood TCR repertoires from roughly five healthy adults. Different laboratories and diverse techniques were used to prepare libraries and sequence TCR repertoires, to increase sequencing depth and limit assay-specific biases.

Healthy HIV-negative adults with no recently reported acute infections or vaccinations were included as donors. Every donor was a Caucasian adult living in Nashville, Tennessee, USA. CD4+ T cells were enriched by magnetic negative selection; naive cells were then positively selected on CD45RA, and the negative fraction formed the memory subset. Blood was obtained by leukapheresis, after which PBMCs were separated by Ficoll-Histopaque density gradient centrifugation and cryopreserved in liquid nitrogen vapor phase. Analytical flow cytometry was used to check the purity and quantity of each magnetically sorted T cell population. From each sorted fraction, genomic DNA was isolated and quantified by UV absorbance on a Nanodrop 2000c. The CDR3 has 13 amino acids, counting the end cysteine and phenylalanine. Only the CDR3 region is kept as DNA, spanning 39 bases read in frame from base 1. In the germline V gene, CDR1 corresponds to SGHRS and CDR2 to YFSETQ. Relative to germline, V is 5 bases shorter and J is 7 bases shorter, with 16 bases between their ends.

Study-wide findings and limitations: Sampling was restricted to blood, and TCR repertoires in tissue are likely to differ from TCR repertoires in blood. Pairwise subsampling indicated that sequencing depth was expected to affect the degree of clonotype sharing among donors. The small number of donors limited the genetic and exposure-history diversity represented. Naive subsets generally had larger estimated clonotype richness than memory subsets did. Even with the large sequencing depth, rarefaction of the sorted-subset datasets indicated that sequencing was incomplete. When a handful of donors were compared, the shared fraction of clonotypes was 5% to 6.5% for naive CD4, about 4% for naive CD8, roughly 2.5% for memory CD4, and less than 0.5% for memory CD8. Compared with non-shared clonotypes, clonotypes shared by all four sorted-subset donors had higher generation probabilities.

The receptor was isolated from a man aged 18 to 29 in good health. Material for sequencing was memory CD4+ T cells sorted from blood. Reading the label with the study, this specimen's cell subset or site is: CD45RA-negative fraction. The chain links TRBV5-1 with TRBJ2-7; the D gene is tentatively TRBD1 or TRBD2, each matching 5 bases. The CDR3 is CASRIGGVYEQYF. The nucleotide sequence reads TGCGCCAGCAGGATTGGGGGAGTCTATGAGCAGTACTTC.